These T cell receptor beta chains were read from a single sample in a study of T cells in Graves' hyperthyroidism and ophthalmopathy. TCRdb reprocessed the multiplex PCR reads via MiXCR and lists one record per CDR3 protein. The table includes a few hundred thousand distinct CDR3 sequences, more than 12% detected once. Sample: blood. These receptors all stem from a woman aged 25 to 39 with Graves' ophthalmopathy. The CDR3 runs from the conserved cysteine through the conserved F or W. D genes are given only for firm matches. Clone size appears in some rows only: once, few, many, or a class for an expanded clone.

TRBD2	TRBV14	NA	TRBJ2-3	CASSQDRLAGGHSDTQYF	TGTGCCAGCAGCCAAGATCGACTAGCGGGGGGGCATTCAGATACGCAGTATTTT
TRBD2	TRBV14	few	TRBJ2-7	CASSPLAGSSYEQYF	TGTGCCAGCAGCCCCTTAGCGGGAAGCTCCTACGAGCAGTACTTC
NA	TRBV12-3/TRBV12-4	many	TRBJ1-1	CASRGYSSSTEAFF	TGTGCCAGCAGAGGTTATTCGTCGAGTACTGAAGCTTTCTTT
NA	TRBV20-1	many	TRBJ1-4	CSARDLWGGDEKLFF	TGCAGTGCTAGAGATCTCTGGGGGGGAGATGAAAAACTGTTTTTT
TRBD1	TRBV30	many	TRBJ1-1	CAWSPGGEVAFF	TGTGCCTGGAGTCCAGGGGGAGAAGTGGCTTTCTTT
NA	TRBV19	many	TRBJ1-1	CASSISRASTEAFF	TGTGCCAGTAGTATAAGCAGGGCGAGCACTGAAGCTTTCTTT
NA	TRBV2	many	TRBJ2-5	CASSAASAETQYF	TGTGCCAGCAGTGCGGCTAGTGCCGAGACCCAGTACTTC
NA	TRBV20-1	many	TRBJ1-1	CSASLWGAFF	TGCAGTGCTAGCCTTTGGGGAGCTTTCTTT
NA	TRBV30	many	TRBJ2-6	CAWSVQGANVLTF	TGTGCCTGGAGTGTACAGGGGGCCAACGTCCTGACTTTC
TRBD1	TRBV18	many	TRBJ2-2	CASSPGQANTGELFF	TGTGCCAGCTCACCGGGACAGGCGAACACCGGGGAGCTGTTTTTT
NA	TRBV7-6	few	TRBJ2-2	CASIPFGLSNTGELFF	TGTGCCAGCATCCCCTTCGGACTTTCGAACACCGGGGAGCTGTTTTTT
NA	TRBV10-3	few	TRBJ1-1	CAISVAGNGYTEAFF	TGTGCCATCAGTGTCGCAGGGAATGGGTACACTGAAGCTTTCTTT
NA	TRBV7-9	many	TRBJ1-4	CASSPINREKLFF	TGTGCCAGCAGCCCAATTAACAGGGAAAAACTGTTTTTT
NA	TRBV5-1	few	TRBJ1-3	CASSPDRSSGNTIYF	TGCGCCAGCAGCCCCGACAGGAGTTCTGGAAACACCATATATTTT
NA	TRBV18	many	TRBJ1-1	CASSPNGLNTEAFF	TGTGCCAGCTCACCTAACGGATTGAACACTGAAGCTTTCTTT
NA	TRBV18	many	TRBJ2-7	CASSDGYEQYF	TGTGCCAGCTCCGACGGTTACGAGCAGTACTTC
NA	TRBV27	many	TRBJ2-1	CASRNTRGTIYNEQFF	TGTGCCAGCAGAAATACAAGAGGGACCATATACAATGAGCAGTTCTTC
NA	TRBV28	many	TRBJ2-1	CASSPGTRVYNEQFF	TGTGCCAGCAGTCCCGGGACTCGGGTCTACAATGAGCAGTTCTTC
TRBD2	TRBV7-9	many	TRBJ2-5	CASSPQAGGIQETQYF	TGTGCCAGCAGCCCACAAGCGGGGGGGATCCAAGAGACCCAGTACTTC
TRBD2	TRBV30	NA	TRBJ2-1	CAWSVLAGRYNEQFF	TGTGCCTGGAGTGTACTAGCGGGCCGCTACAATGAGCAGTTCTTC
NA	TRBV20-1	many	TRBJ2-7	CSASKGGCEQYF	TGCAGTGCATCGAAGGGGGGATGCGAGCAGTACTTC
NA	TRBV12-3/TRBV12-4	NA	TRBJ2-3	CASSPGTSIFGDTQYF	TGTGCCAGCAGTCCCGGTACCAGTATATTTGGGGATACGCAGTATTTT